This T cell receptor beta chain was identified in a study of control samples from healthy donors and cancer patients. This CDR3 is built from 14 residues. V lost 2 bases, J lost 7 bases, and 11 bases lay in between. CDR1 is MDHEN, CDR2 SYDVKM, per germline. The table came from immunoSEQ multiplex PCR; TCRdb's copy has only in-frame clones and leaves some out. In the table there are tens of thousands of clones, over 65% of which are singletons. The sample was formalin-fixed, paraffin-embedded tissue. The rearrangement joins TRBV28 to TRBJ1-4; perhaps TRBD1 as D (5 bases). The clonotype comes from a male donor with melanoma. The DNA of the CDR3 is TGTGCCAGCAGTTTAAGGGGATTGGTTGAAAAACTGTTTTTT. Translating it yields CASSLRGLVEKLFF.